This T cell receptor (beta chain) originates from a study of blood T cells in healthy people across ages. A second about 6 to 11 cycle PCR used barcoded and J-beta primers. Every sample gave at least 2.5 million paired-end reads containing CDR3. From the 5' RACE reads, TCRdb called clonotypes with MiXCR, one entry per CDR3 protein. The data contain 500,000 to 550,000 distinct CDR3 sequences, 20% to 30% of them singletons. J gave up 10 bases and V 6 bases, and 7 bases lay outside the gene matches. CDR3 length: 13 amino acids. Another study also made use of these data, one on T cells of mothers and their children.

The chain joins TRBV12-3 or TRBV12-4 to TRBJ1-5; 9 positions match TRBD1. This clonotype was sampled from a boy aged 5-17 years in good health. Sequencing was done on a sample of blood. CDR3 nucleotide sequence: TGTGCCAGCAGCCCGACAGGGGGTAATCCCCAGCATTTT. It is translated as CASSPTGGNPQHF.